A selection of T cell receptor beta chains follows, all from one sample in a study of early T cells in non-severe SARS-CoV-2 infection. TCRdb passed the 5' RACE reads through MiXCR, listing each CDR3 protein once. The sample holds under 90,000 distinct CDR3 sequences, around 14% seen once. Sequenced material: whole blood. These receptors originate from an adult who was a healthcare worker with PCR-confirmed SARS-CoV-2 infection or an uninfected control (not recorded which). CDR3s include the opening cysteine and the closing phenylalanine or tryptophan. Each record gives: J gene, V gene, CDR3 protein.

TRBJ1-1	TRBV30	CAWSVPGLGRALTEAFF
TRBJ2-7	TRBV12-3/TRBV12-4	CASSKEARLEQYF
TRBJ1-1	TRBV29-1	CSVTPVPGDTEAFF
TRBJ2-7	TRBV5-6	CASNFGTETYEQYF
TRBJ2-3	TRBV20-1	CSARGGGRRDTQYF
TRBJ2-1	TRBV11-1	CASTRFARADFNEQFF
TRBJ2-5	TRBV7-8	CASSLKRSYQETQYF
TRBJ1-5	TRBV6-5	CASSPLLSGGDQPQHF
TRBJ1-4	TRBV7-9	CASSTYGQGANEKLFF
TRBJ2-1	TRBV7-2	CASSLEGQGYDEQFF
TRBJ1-2	TRBV5-1	CASSTGGVGYTF
TRBJ2-7	TRBV28	CASSSTDSYEQYF
TRBJ2-1	TRBV6-5	CASRAGAYNEQFF
TRBJ2-3	TRBV6-5	CASSYVHSRTDTQYF
TRBJ2-1	TRBV27	CASSLSAASEQFF
TRBJ2-5	TRBV18	CASSPIPPGPGETQYF
TRBJ1-2	TRBV24-1	CATSDAGNYGYTF
TRBJ1-4	TRBV3-1	CASSQKAGAANEKLFF
TRBJ1-2	TRBV7-6	CAWGQGGYGYTF
TRBJ1-4	TRBV7-2	CASSSGLTNEKLFF
TRBJ2-6	TRBV24-1	CATSDPRQGAGANVLTF
TRBJ2-2	TRBV29-1	CSARTGNTGELFF
TRBJ2-1	TRBV9	CASSVEGLGGEQFF
TRBJ1-2	TRBV20-1	CSASRTGEGYGYTF
TRBJ2-2	TRBV6-4	CASSDSAGYTGELFF
TRBJ2-2	TRBV19	CASSTLGPNTGELFF
TRBJ1-1	TRBV5-5	CASSLSRRTDTEAFF
TRBJ2-3	TRBV3-1	CASSQVTGAADTQYF
TRBJ1-3	TRBV6-5	CASSYSRENTIYF
TRBJ2-4	TRBV7-9	CASSLGRDRGLVKNIQYF
TRBJ1-5	TRBV6-5	CASRYEENQPQHF
TRBJ2-1	TRBV28	CASSGQGARDNEQFF
TRBJ1-2	TRBV5-1	CASSLDPDYYGYTF
TRBJ2-7	TRBV28	CASTGLNEQYF
TRBJ2-7	TRBV7-2	CASSSRTGTYEQYF
TRBJ1-6	TRBV18	CASSPRLRDRTNSPLHF
TRBJ2-5	TRBV21-1	CASSKRVFQKRFETQYF
TRBJ2-7	TRBV20-1	CSAREGFRAYEQYF
TRBJ2-1	TRBV6-1	CASTLDRGLGNEQFF
TRBJ2-1	TRBV7-2	CASSQTSSEQFF
TRBJ1-1	TRBV20-1	CSARGMSLNTEAFF
TRBJ2-7	TRBV21-1	CASRPKGYEQYF
TRBJ1-2	TRBV2	CASANYGYTF
TRBJ1-2	TRBV18	CASSPPTGLATTGYTF
TRBJ1-1	TRBV7-9	CASSHLARRENTEAFF
TRBJ2-1	TRBV9	CASNVVAGGSYNEQFF
TRBJ2-7	TRBV9	CASSPFDYVWAGDSYEQYF
TRBJ2-7	TRBV18	CASSPPRTEISEQYF
TRBJ2-2	TRBV28	CASSFPDSGALNTGELFF
TRBJ2-1	TRBV2	CASSDLTGLARNEQFF